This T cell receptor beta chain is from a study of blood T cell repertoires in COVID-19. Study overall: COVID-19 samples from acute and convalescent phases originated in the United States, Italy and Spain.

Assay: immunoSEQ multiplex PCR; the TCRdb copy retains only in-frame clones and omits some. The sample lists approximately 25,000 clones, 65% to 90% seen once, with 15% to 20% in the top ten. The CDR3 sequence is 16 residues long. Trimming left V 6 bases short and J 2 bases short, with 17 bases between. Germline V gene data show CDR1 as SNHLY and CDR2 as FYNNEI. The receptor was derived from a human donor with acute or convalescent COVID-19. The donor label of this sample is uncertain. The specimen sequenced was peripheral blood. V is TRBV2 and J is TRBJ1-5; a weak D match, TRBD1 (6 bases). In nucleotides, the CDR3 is TGTGCCAGCAGGTCCCCCGCGGGGGCGGGCAATCAGCCCCAGCATTTT. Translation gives CASRSPAGAGNQPQHF.